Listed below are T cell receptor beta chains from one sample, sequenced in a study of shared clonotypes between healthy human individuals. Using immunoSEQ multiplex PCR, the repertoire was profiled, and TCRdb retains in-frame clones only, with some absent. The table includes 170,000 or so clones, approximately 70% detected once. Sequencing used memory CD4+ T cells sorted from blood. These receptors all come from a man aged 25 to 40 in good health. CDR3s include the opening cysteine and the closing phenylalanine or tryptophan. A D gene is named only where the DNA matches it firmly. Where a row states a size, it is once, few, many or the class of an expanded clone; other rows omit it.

CDR3aa: CASSRSGDTQYF
CDR3nt: TGTGCCAGCAGTCGATCCGGAGATACGCAGTATTTT
abundance: .
d_gene: .
v_gene: TRBV2
j_gene: TRBJ2-3

CDR3aa: CASTIGASVYNEQFF
CDR3nt: TGTGCCAGCACCATTGGGGCTAGCGTCTACAATGAGCAGTTCTTC
abundance: few
d_gene: .
v_gene: TRBV7-9
j_gene: TRBJ2-1

CDR3aa: CASSFFGANVLTF
CDR3nt: TGTGCCAGCAGCTTTTTTGGGGCCAACGTCCTGACTTTC
abundance: .
d_gene: .
v_gene: TRBV5-5
j_gene: TRBJ2-6

CDR3aa: CASSVDDETGGPKDTQYF
CDR3nt: TGTGCCAGCAGCGTAGATGATGAGACGGGAGGGCCGAAAGATACGCAGTATTTT
abundance: .
d_gene: TRBD2
v_gene: TRBV9
j_gene: TRBJ2-3

CDR3aa: CASGFSRIGLAGGTAGELFF
CDR3nt: TGTGCTAGTGGTTTCTCCCGAATTGGACTAGCGGGAGGGACGGCCGGGGAGCTGTTTTTT
abundance: .
d_gene: TRBD2
v_gene: TRBV12-5
j_gene: TRBJ2-2

CDR3aa: CASSLERDRGSGNTIYF
CDR3nt: TGTGCCAGCAGCTTAGAGCGGGACAGGGGCTCTGGAAACACCATATATTTT
abundance: .
d_gene: TRBD1
v_gene: TRBV11-2
j_gene: TRBJ1-3

CDR3aa: CASSVRQGGAFF
CDR3nt: TGTGCCAGCAGTGTTCGACAGGGAGGAGCTTTCTTT
abundance: .
d_gene: TRBD1
v_gene: TRBV2
j_gene: TRBJ1-1

CDR3aa: CATSRGEGASTDTQYF
CDR3nt: TGTGCCACCAGCAGAGGGGAAGGGGCGAGCACAGATACGCAGTATTTT
abundance: .
d_gene: .
v_gene: TRBV15
j_gene: TRBJ2-3

CDR3aa: CASRGQGGYGYTF
CDR3nt: TGTGCCAGTAGAGGACAGGGAGGCTATGGCTACACCTTC
abundance: few
d_gene: TRBD1
v_gene: TRBV19
j_gene: TRBJ1-2

CDR3aa: CASSIDLSQENTEAFF
CDR3nt: TGTGCCAGTAGTATAGATCTATCACAGGAGAACACTGAAGCTTTCTTT
abundance: .
d_gene: .
v_gene: TRBV19
j_gene: TRBJ1-1

CDR3aa: CASSLTPQGGYGYTF
CDR3nt: TGTGCCAGCAGCTTAACCCCACAGGGAGGGTATGGCTACACCTTC
abundance: .
d_gene: .
v_gene: TRBV7-8
j_gene: TRBJ1-2

CDR3aa: CASSPTGQLYGYTF
CDR3nt: TGTGCCAGCAGCCCCACCGGGCAGCTCTATGGCTACACCTTC
abundance: .
d_gene: .
v_gene: TRBV9
j_gene: TRBJ1-2

CDR3aa: CASSLARVGYTF
CDR3nt: TGTGCCAGCAGCTTAGCGCGAGTTGGCTACACCTTC
abundance: once
d_gene: .
v_gene: TRBV7-4
j_gene: TRBJ1-2

CDR3aa: CATYEQYF
CDR3nt: TGTGCCACCTACGAGCAGTACTTC
abundance: few
d_gene: .
v_gene: TRBV6-1
j_gene: TRBJ2-7

CDR3aa: CSVGSGAYEQYF
CDR3nt: TGCAGCGTTGGTTCAGGAGCCTACGAGCAGTACTTC
abundance: .
d_gene: .
v_gene: TRBV29-1
j_gene: TRBJ2-7

CDR3aa: CASSLSGTVTGELFF
CDR3nt: TGTGCCAGCAGCTTGTCCGGGACAGTCACCGGGGAGCTGTTTTTT
abundance: .
d_gene: TRBD1
v_gene: TRBV5-4
j_gene: TRBJ2-2

CDR3aa: CASLMTSGRGWAQYF
CDR3nt: TGTGCCAGCTTGATGACTAGCGGGAGGGGTTGGGCCCAGTACTTC
abundance: .
d_gene: .
v_gene: TRBV21-1
j_gene: TRBJ2-5

CDR3aa: CASSIMANTEAFF
CDR3nt: TGTGCCAGTAGTATTATGGCCAACACTGAAGCTTTCTTT
abundance: .
d_gene: .
v_gene: TRBV19
j_gene: TRBJ1-1

CDR3aa: CASSEFLAASGEVYEQYF
CDR3nt: TGTGCCAGCAGTGAATTTCTGGCGGCTAGCGGAGAGGTATACGAGCAGTACTTC
abundance: .
d_gene: TRBD2
v_gene: TRBV6-1
j_gene: TRBJ2-7

CDR3aa: CSARQGHEQFF
CDR3nt: TGCAGTGCTAGGCAGGGGCATGAGCAGTTCTTC
abundance: .
d_gene: .
v_gene: TRBV20-1
j_gene: TRBJ2-1

CDR3aa: CASSEQGDNEQFF
CDR3nt: TGTGCCAGCAGCGAACAGGGGGACAATGAGCAGTTCTTC
abundance: .
d_gene: TRBD1
v_gene: TRBV9
j_gene: TRBJ2-1

CDR3aa: CASSERGINEQFF
CDR3nt: TGCGCCAGCAGTGAGAGGGGTATCAATGAGCAGTTCTTC
abundance: .
d_gene: .
v_gene: TRBV10-2
j_gene: TRBJ2-1

CDR3aa: CASSEYGYGYTF
CDR3nt: TGTGCCAGCAGTGAATACGGGTATGGCTACACCTTC
abundance: .
d_gene: .
v_gene: TRBV6-1
j_gene: TRBJ1-2

CDR3aa: CSAHHYGYTF
CDR3nt: TGCAGTGCGCACCATTATGGCTACACCTTC
abundance: .
d_gene: .
v_gene: TRBV20-1
j_gene: TRBJ1-2

CDR3aa: CSVEDQRTAYNEQFF
CDR3nt: TGCAGCGTTGAAGATCAACGGACCGCCTACAATGAGCAGTTCTTC
abundance: .
d_gene: .
v_gene: TRBV29-1
j_gene: TRBJ2-1